This TCR beta chain was identified in a study of cytomegalovirus exposure and HLA in healthy donors. Study results and limitations: TCR beta chain V- and J-gene trimming was linked, in a later analysis, to a missense variant in DCLRE1C. Presence/absence analysis assumed near-uniform sequencing depth across donors. Only CMV serostatus was available as immune exposure information. An Asian-associated ancestry cluster reportedly showed fewer N-insertions than the approximately 620-donor mean in a later analysis.

It was with 60 Vbeta and 13 Jbeta primers that the PCR ran. The repertoire was sequenced with immunoSEQ multiplex PCR; TCRdb's copy has only in-frame clones and lacks some. The sample records fewer than 200,000 clones, about four fifths being singletons. Turning to this clone: Its antigen remains unknown.

V was pared by 0 bases and J by 8 bases, with 4 bases of the junction left unmatched. The length of the CDR3 is 13 residues. Germline assignment: CDR1 SGDLS and CDR2 YYNGEE. The chain is built from TRBV9 and TRBJ1-2, with 7 bases that match TRBD1. The specimen sequenced was PBMCs. The TCR originated in a man aged 40-55 years in good health and CMV-seropositive. The chain's CDR3 is CASSVEGARGYTF. The CDR3 DNA is TGTGCCAGCAGCGTAGAGGGGGCACGAGGCTACACCTTC.